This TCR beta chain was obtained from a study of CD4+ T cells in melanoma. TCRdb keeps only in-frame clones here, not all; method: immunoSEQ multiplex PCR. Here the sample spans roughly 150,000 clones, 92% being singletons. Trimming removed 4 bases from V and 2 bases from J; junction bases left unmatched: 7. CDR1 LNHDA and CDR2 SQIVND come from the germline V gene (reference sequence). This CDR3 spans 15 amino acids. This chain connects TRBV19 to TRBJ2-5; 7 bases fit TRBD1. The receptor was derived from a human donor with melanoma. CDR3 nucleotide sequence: TGTGCCAGTAGTAGGACAGGCCCGGGGCAAGAGACCCAGTACTTC. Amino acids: CASSRTGPGQETQYF.